The 26 T cell receptor beta chains below come from one sample, sequenced in a study of radiotherapy plus CTLA-4 blockade in lung cancer. The data were produced by immunoSEQ multiplex PCR, yet TCRdb's version contains in-frame clones alone and is incomplete. The table includes about 120,000 clones, 85% to 90% detected once. The starting material was peripheral blood, obtained from a patient treated with radiotherapy plus ipilimumab. The source is a human donor with non-small cell lung cancer that progressed on radiotherapy plus ipilimumab.

The gene calls are TRBV10-1 and TRBJ1-1, with no clear D. This CDR3 contains 13 residues. Looked up from germline, CDR1 is WNHNN and CDR2 is SYGVQD (reference sequence). V was trimmed by 5 bases and J by 3 bases, leaving 10 bases between them. The CDR3 region is CASSRGGHTEAFF. CDR3 coding DNA: TGCGCCAGCAGTCGCGGAGGGCACACTGAAGCTTTCTTT.

The chain is built from TRBV6-5 and TRBJ2-7, with a weak D call TRBD2 (5 bases). The CDR3 is made up of 15 amino acids. CDR1 and CDR2 (germline): MNHEY, SVGAGI. The germline V and J ends were trimmed by 5 bases and 1 base, with 15 bases remaining between them. CDR3 in DNA: TGTGCCAGCAGTACCCCGGGGAGTATATCCTACGAGCAGTACTTC. It codes for CASSTPGSISYEQYF.

The chain uses TRBV30 and TRBJ2-4; TRBD2 aligns across 7 bases. Germline-derived CDR1 and CDR2 are GTSNPN and SVGIG (reference sequence). The CDR3 spans 17 residues. V was pared by 0 bases and J by 0 bases, with 8 bases of the junction left unmatched. CDR3 DNA sequence: TGTGCCTGGAGTGTACGGGAGGCGGGCCTAGCCAAAAACATTCAGTACTTC. This codes for CAWSVREAGLAKNIQYF.

The V call is TRBV9, the J call TRBJ1-1; TRBD1 agrees at 7 bases. Trimming cost V 4 bases and J 4 bases; bases outside gene matches: 4. The CDR3 consists of 13 residues. Germline values: CDR1 SGDLS, CDR2 YYNGEE. The CDR3 here is CASSFAGGTEAFF. As DNA, the CDR3 is TGTGCCAGCAGCTTCGCAGGGGGCACTGAAGCTTTCTTT. The full variable domain, with the rest looked up from reference TRBV9 and TRBJ1-1, is DSGVTQTPKHLITATGQRVTLRCSPRSGDLSVYWYQQSLDQGLQFLIQYYNGEERAKGNILERFSAQQFPDLHSELNLSSLELGDSALYFCASSFAGGTEAFFGQGTRLTVV.

This chain uses TRBV5-6 with TRBJ2-1; D gene uncertain. Between the trimmed V and J ends, which lost 1 base and 4 bases, there was a span of 3 bases. Germline CDR1 SGHDT, CDR2 YYEEEE. CDR3 length: 12 amino acids. In DNA, the CDR3 is TGTGCCAGCAGCTTGAGATACAATGAGCAGTTCTTC. It specifies CASSLRYNEQFF. The whole variable domain, filled in from reference TRBV5-6 and TRBJ2-1, reads DAGVTQSPTHLIKTRGQQVTLRCSPKSGHDTVSWYQQALGQGPQFIFQYYEEEERQRGNFPDRFSGHQFPNYSSELNVNALLLGDSALYLCASSLRYNEQFFGPGTRLTVL.

V is TRBV6-6 and J is TRBJ2-1, with D possibly TRBD2 on 6 matching bases. Germline V lookup: CDR1 MNHNY, CDR2 SVGAGI (reference sequence). The V gene lost 5 bases and the J gene lost 4 bases, with 9 bases spanning the gap. CDR3 length: 13 residues. DNA for the CDR3: TGTGCCAGCAGTCCGGGAGTTTACAATGAGCAGTTCTTC. The encoded protein is CASSPGVYNEQFF.

The rearrangement uses TRBV5-1 and TRBJ2-3; D possibly corresponds to TRBD2 (6 bases). Germline V gives CDR1 SGHRS, CDR2 YFSETQ. This CDR3 comprises 15 residues. V dropped 1 base and J dropped 1 base, with 10 bases sitting between them. CDR3 bases: TGCGCCAGCAGCTTGATAGCGGCTCGCACAGATACGCAGTATTTT. This codes for CASSLIAARTDTQYF.

Comment on this clone: The same CDR3 arises from other DNA sequences in this sample as well. V usage is TRBV4-1 and J usage is TRBJ2-7; D perhaps matches TRBD2 (6 bases). Per the germline V gene, CDR1 is MGHRA and CDR2 is YSYEKL. The length of the CDR3 is 16 residues. V was clipped by 3 bases and J by 1 base, with 16 bases between them. The DNA for the CDR3 is TGCGCCAGCAGCCACATACTGGCGGGACTTTCCTACGAGCAGTACTTC. Translating it yields CASSHILAGLSYEQYF.

The J gene is TRBJ2-7, the V gene TRBV2; the D is unclear. The CDR3 sequence is 14 residues long. Germline V lookup: CDR1 SNHLY, CDR2 FYNNEI. V was cut by 3 bases and J by 1 base, with 10 bases left in between. Here the CDR3 DNA reads TGTGCCAGCAGTGAGACGAACGGATCCTACGAGCAGTACTTC. Translation: CASSETNGSYEQYF.

The gene calls are TRBV10-3 and TRBJ2-1, with 9 bases matching TRBD2. This CDR3 is 16 amino acids long. Trimming took 0 bases from V and 6 from J; bases not matched to a gene: 6. CDR1 ENHRY and CDR2 SYGVKD come from the germline V gene. CDR3 nucleotides: TGTGCCATCAGTGAGTCAACGGGACTAGCTATCAATGAGCAGTTCTTC. Protein sequence: CAISESTGLAINEQFF.

The chain combines TRBV2 with TRBJ1-2, with D perhaps matching TRBD1 (6 bases). V shed 3 bases and J shed 4 bases, with 6 bases lying between them. Germline V gene data show CDR1 as SNHLY and CDR2 as FYNNEI. The CDR3 has 12 amino acids. The CDR3 bases are TGTGCCAGCAGTGAGGGGGCCTATGGCTACACCTTC. Its translation: CASSEGAYGYTF.

This clone came up once. The chain uses TRBV6-1 and TRBJ2-1; D is perhaps TRBD2 (5 bases). CDR1 and CDR2 from the germline V gene are MNHNS and SASEGT. The CDR3 extends over 15 amino acids. V lost 1 base and J 2 bases, leaving 9 bases between the germline ends. This CDR3 is CASSEGGLTYNEQFF. The CDR3 bases are TGTGCCAGCAGTGAAGGCGGGTTGACCTACAATGAGCAGTTCTTC.

This clone has only one observation. The chain joins TRBV19 to TRBJ2-2; D not resolved. Deletions cut 9 bases from V and 0 bases from J, with 8 bases between. This CDR3 comprises 13 residues. Germline CDR1 is LNHDA and CDR2 is SQIVND (reference sequence). CDR3 amino acids: CASYHPNTGELFF. The CDR3 nucleotides are TGTGCCAGCTACCACCCGAACACCGGGGAGCTGTTTTTT. Together with reference TRBV19 and TRBJ2-2, the CDR3 gives the full variable domain: DGGITQSPKYLFRKEGQNVTLSCEQNLNHDAMYWYRQDPGQGLRLIYYSQIVNDFQKGDIAEGYSVSREKKESFPLTVTSAQKNPTAFYLCASYHPNTGELFFGEGSRLTVL.

V usage is TRBV11-3 and J usage is TRBJ2-7; D is possibly TRBD1 (6 bases). The germline gives CDR1 SGHNT, CDR2 YENEEA. V was pared by 5 bases and J by 2 bases, with 16 bases between. This CDR3 has 15 residues. CDR3 coding DNA: TGTGCCAGCAGCCTAGCCAACAGGGTACCCTACGAGCAGTACTTC. It yields the protein CASSLANRVPYEQYF.

The gene calls are TRBV6-1 and TRBJ1-4; no firm D call. The CDR3 is made up of 14 amino acids. Germline V gene sequence: CDR1 MNHNS, CDR2 SASEGT. In DNA, the CDR3 is TGTGCTCTAGGCGAGAGAGAGACTAATGAAAAACTGTTTTTT. It specifies CALGERETNEKLFF.

The chain employs TRBV18 and TRBJ1-3; 8 bases agree with TRBD1. Germline values: CDR1 KGHSH, CDR2 LQKENI. The CDR3 is 17 amino acids. J lost 0 bases, V lost 3 bases, and 7 bases had no gene match. CDR3 sequence reads: CASSPSGQGSSGNTIYF. The DNA for the CDR3 is TGTGCCAGCTCACCGTCCGGACAGGGTTCCTCTGGAAACACCATATATTTT. The variable domain in full, completed from reference TRBV18 and TRBJ1-3, reads NAGVMQNPRHLVRRRGQEARLRCSPMKGHSHVYWYRQLPEEGLKFMVYLQKENIIDESGMPKERFSAEFPKEGPSILRIQQVVRGDSAAYFCASSPSGQGSSGNTIYFGEGSWLTVV.

The V gene is TRBV25-1, the J gene TRBJ2-3; 8 bases are shared with TRBD2. The CDR3 consists of 18 residues. J gave up 4 bases and V 6 bases, and 18 bases lay outside the gene matches. Germline V gene lookup returns CDR1 MGHDK and CDR2 SYGVNS. The CDR3 sequence is CASRPVGPAGERADTQYF. DNA for the CDR3: TGTGCCAGCAGGCCCGTGGGACCAGCGGGAGAGCGGGCAGATACGCAGTATTTT. The variable domain in full, completed from reference TRBV25-1 and TRBJ2-3, reads EADIYQTPRYLVIGTGKKITLECSQTMGHDKMYWYQQDPGMELHLIHYSYGVNSTEKGDLSSESTVSRIRTEHFPLTLESARPSHTSQYLCASRPVGPAGERADTQYFGPGTRLTVL.

The rearrangement uses TRBV7-6 and TRBJ2-2; tentative D call: TRBD2 (5 bases). The CDR3 length is 16 residues. Germline-derived CDR1 and CDR2 are SGHVS and FNYEAQ. V was cut by 0 bases and J by 6 bases, with 14 bases left in between. CDR3 bases: TGTGCCAGCAGCTTAGCGATGACTACCAGCGCCGGGGAGCTGTTTTTT. It translates to CASSLAMTTSAGELFF.

This clone has a single count. The chain employs TRBV19 and TRBJ1-2; D not certain. The ends were cut back, 4 bases at V and 7 bases at J, with 7 bases in the middle. Germline V lookup: CDR1 LNHDA, CDR2 SQIVND (reference sequence). This CDR3 has 11 amino acids. CDR3: CASSTMLGYTF. In DNA, the CDR3 is TGTGCCAGTAGTACGATGCTTGGCTACACCTTC.

This chain joins TRBV5-1 and TRBJ1-1, with D perhaps TRBD1 (5 bases). The germline CDR1 and CDR2 sequences are SGHRS and YFSETQ. The length of the CDR3 is 15 residues. V lost 0 bases and J lost 6, with 15 bases in between. In DNA, the CDR3 is TGCGCCAGCAGCTTGGAGGGGCAGGGATCCGCTGAAGCTTTCTTT. Its translation: CASSLEGQGSAEAFF. Filled out from reference TRBV5-1 and TRBJ1-1, the complete variable domain reads KAGVTQTPRYLIKTRGQQVTLSCSPISGHRSVSWYQQTPGQGLQFLFEYFSETQRNKGNFPGRFSGRQFSNSRSEMNVSTLELGDSALYLCASSLEGQGSAEAFFGQGTRLTVV.

V usage is TRBV9 and J usage is TRBJ2-5; 8 bases are a match to TRBD2. V lost 3 bases and J lost 5; bases outside the gene matches: 15. CDR1 and CDR2 (germline): SGDLS, YYNGEE. The CDR3 runs 17 residues. The CDR3 bases are TGTGCCAGCAGCGGAGAAGGCAGCGGGAGTGTGGGGGAGACCCAGTACTTC. Translated, it gives CASSGEGSGSVGETQYF.

The chain links TRBV7-9 to TRBJ2-7; TRBD1 agrees at 10 bases. CDR1 SEHNR and CDR2 FQNEAQ come from the germline V gene (reference sequence). This CDR3 has 15 residues. The ends lost 5 bases at V and 7 bases at J; junction bases unmatched: 11. The CDR3 sequence is CASSQRGQGIEEQYF. The CDR3 nucleotides read TGTGCCAGCAGCCAGAGGGGACAGGGGATCGAGGAGCAGTACTTC.

V usage is TRBV6-5 and J usage is TRBJ2-7, with D tentatively TRBD2 (5 bases). CDR3 length equals 13 residues. V lost 5 bases, J lost 3 bases, and 11 bases lay in between. Germline CDR1 and CDR2: MNHEY and SVGAGI. CDR3 nucleotides: TGTGCCAGCAGTAGGACTGCTAGCTACGAGCAGTACTTC. As protein: CASSRTASYEQYF.

The chain has TRBV27 and TRBJ2-1; weak D call: TRBD2 (6 bases). The CDR3 covers 14 residues. V was pared by 4 bases and J by 8 bases, with 15 bases between. Germline V gene lookup returns CDR1 MNHEY and CDR2 SMNVEV (reference sequence). CDR3 in amino acids: CASSSAQWGDEQFF. Written as DNA, the CDR3 is TGTGCCAGCAGTTCCGCCCAGTGGGGGGATGAGCAGTTCTTC.

This clone was found once. The chain couples TRBV25-1 to TRBJ1-1; unclear D gene. The ends were cut back, 3 bases at V and 3 bases at J, with 11 bases in the middle. The germline V gene encodes CDR1 MGHDK and CDR2 SYGVNS. The length of the CDR3 is 14 residues. CDR3 sequence (DNA): TGTGCCAGCAGTGATCCGCGGTCATACACTGAAGCTTTCTTT. This translates into CASSDPRSYTEAFF.

Points on this clone: The germline gene is not matched at one end of the junction; a read error may be the cause. The chain links TRBV7-7 to TRBJ2-7; TRBD2 is a possible D gene (6 bases). Germline V gene sequence: CDR1 SSHAT, CDR2 FNYEAQ (reference sequence). The CDR3 loop spans 15 amino acids. The chain's CDR3 is CASSLTAGRGDEQYF. Here the CDR3 DNA reads TGTGCTAGCAGCTTGACGGCGGGAAGAGGGGACGAGCAGTACTTC.